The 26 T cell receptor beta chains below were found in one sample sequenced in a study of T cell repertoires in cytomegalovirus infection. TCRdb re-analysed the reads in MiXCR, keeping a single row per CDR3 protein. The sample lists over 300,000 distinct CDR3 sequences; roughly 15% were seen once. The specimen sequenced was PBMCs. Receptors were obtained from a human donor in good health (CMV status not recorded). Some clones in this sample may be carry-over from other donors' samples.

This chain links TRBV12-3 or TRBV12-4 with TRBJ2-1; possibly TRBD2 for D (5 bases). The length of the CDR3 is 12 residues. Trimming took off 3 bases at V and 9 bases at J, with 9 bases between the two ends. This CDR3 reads CASSFRDFEQFF. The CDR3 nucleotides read TGTGCCAGCAGTTTCCGGGATTTTGAGCAGTTCTTC.

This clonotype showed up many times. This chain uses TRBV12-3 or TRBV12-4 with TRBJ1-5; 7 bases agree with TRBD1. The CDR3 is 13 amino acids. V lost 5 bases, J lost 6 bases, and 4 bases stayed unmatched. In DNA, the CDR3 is TGTGCCAGCAGTCAGGGGGTAGGTCAGCCCCAGCATTTT. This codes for CASSQGVGQPQHF.

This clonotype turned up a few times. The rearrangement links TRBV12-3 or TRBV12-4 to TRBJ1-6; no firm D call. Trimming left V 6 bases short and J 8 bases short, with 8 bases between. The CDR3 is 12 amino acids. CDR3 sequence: CASSTGYSPLHF. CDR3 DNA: TGTGCCAGCAGCACTGGTTATTCACCCCTCCACTTT.

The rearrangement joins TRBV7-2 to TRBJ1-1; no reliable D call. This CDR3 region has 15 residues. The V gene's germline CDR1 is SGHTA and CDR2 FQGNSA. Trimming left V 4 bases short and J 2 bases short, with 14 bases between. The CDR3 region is CASSSTRGYNTEAFF. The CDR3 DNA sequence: TGTGCCAGCAGCTCAACGCGGGGATACAACACTGAAGCTTTCTTT.

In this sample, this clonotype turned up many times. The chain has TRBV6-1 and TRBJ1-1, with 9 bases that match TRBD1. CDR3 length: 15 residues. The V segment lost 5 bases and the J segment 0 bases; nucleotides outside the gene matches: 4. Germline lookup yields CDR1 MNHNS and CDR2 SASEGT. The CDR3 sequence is CASSLQGAVNTEAFF. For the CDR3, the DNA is TGTGCCAGCAGTTTACAGGGGGCCGTGAACACTGAAGCTTTCTTT.

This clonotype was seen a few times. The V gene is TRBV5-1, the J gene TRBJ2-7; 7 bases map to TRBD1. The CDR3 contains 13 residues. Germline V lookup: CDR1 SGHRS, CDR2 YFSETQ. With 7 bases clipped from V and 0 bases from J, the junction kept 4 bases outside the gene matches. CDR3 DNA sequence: TGCGCCAGCGGAACAGGGGCCTCCTACGAGCAGTACTTC. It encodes CASGTGASYEQYF.

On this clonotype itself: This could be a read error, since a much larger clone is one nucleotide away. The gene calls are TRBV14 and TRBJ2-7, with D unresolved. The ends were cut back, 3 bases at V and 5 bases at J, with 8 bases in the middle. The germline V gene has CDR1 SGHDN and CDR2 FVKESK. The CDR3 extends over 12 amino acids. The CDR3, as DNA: TGTGCCAGCAGCCAGGGGATCGACGAGCAGTACTTC. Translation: CASSQGIDEQYF.

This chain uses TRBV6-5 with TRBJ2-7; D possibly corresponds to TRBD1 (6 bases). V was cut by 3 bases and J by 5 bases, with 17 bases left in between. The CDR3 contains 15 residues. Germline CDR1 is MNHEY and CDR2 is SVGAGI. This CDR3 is CASSYVATGLHEQYF. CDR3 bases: TGTGCCAGCAGTTATGTAGCAACAGGGCTCCACGAGCAGTACTTC.

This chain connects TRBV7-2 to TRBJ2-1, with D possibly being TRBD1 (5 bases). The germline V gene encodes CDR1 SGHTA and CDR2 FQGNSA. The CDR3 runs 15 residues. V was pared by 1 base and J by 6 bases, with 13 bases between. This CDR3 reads CASSLVWQGTNEQFF. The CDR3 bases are TGTGCCAGCAGCTTAGTCTGGCAGGGAACCAATGAGCAGTTCTTC.

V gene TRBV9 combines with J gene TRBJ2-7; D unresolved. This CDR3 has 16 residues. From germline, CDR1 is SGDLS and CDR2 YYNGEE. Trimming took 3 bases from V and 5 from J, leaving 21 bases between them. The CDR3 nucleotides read TGTGCCAGCAGCGGAGCCTCACTCGACCTCCGCGACGAGCAGTACTTC. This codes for CASSGASLDLRDEQYF.

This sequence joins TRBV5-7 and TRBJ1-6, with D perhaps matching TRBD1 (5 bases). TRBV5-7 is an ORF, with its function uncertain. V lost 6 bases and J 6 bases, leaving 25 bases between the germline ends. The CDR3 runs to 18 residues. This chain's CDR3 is CASILRPAASGRNSPLHF. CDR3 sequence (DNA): TGTGCCAGCATTCTAAGGCCGGCAGCGTCAGGGCGTAATTCACCCCTCCACTTT.

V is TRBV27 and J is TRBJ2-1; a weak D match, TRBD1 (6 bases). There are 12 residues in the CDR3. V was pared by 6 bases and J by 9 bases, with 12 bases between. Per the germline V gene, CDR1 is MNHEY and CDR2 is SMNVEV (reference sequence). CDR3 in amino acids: CASSLQGSEQFF. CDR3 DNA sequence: TGTGCCAGCAGCCTACAGGGAAGTGAGCAGTTCTTC.

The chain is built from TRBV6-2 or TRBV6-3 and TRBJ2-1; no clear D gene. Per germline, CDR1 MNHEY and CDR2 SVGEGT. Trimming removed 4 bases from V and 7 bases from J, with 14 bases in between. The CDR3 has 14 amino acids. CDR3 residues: CASSFLGRANEQFF. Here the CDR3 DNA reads TGTGCCAGCAGTTTTTTGGGAAGGGCGAATGAGCAGTTCTTC.

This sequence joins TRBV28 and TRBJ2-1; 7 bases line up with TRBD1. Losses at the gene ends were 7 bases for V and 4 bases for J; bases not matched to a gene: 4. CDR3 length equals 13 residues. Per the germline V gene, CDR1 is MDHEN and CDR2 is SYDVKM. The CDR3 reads CASKGQSYNEQFF. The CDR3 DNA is TGTGCCAGCAAGGGACAGTCTTACAATGAGCAGTTCTTC.

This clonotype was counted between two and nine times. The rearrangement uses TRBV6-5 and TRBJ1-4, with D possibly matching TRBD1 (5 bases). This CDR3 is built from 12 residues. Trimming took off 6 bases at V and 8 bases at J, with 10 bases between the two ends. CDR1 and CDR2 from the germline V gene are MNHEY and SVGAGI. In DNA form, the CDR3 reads TGTGCCAGCAGCGATTACAGGGAAAAACTGTTTTTT. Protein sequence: CASSDYREKLFF.

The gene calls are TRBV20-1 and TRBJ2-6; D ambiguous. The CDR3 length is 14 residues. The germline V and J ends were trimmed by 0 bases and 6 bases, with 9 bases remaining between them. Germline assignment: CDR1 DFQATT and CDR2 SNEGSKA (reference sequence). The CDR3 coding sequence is TGCAGTGCTAGAGATCAACGATTGGCCAACGTCCTGACTTTC. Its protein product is CSARDQRLANVLTF.

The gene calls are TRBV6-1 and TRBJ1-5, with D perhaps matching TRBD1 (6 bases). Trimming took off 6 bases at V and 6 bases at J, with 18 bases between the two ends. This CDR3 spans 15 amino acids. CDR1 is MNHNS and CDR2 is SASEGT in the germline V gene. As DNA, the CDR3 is TGTGCCAGCAGGCCAAGAGAGGGGGTGGGTCAGCCCCAGCATTTT. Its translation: CASRPREGVGQPQHF.

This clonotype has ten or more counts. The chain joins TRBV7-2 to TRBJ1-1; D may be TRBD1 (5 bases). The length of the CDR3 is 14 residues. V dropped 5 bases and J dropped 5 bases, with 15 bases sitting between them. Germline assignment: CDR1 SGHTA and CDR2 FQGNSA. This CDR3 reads CASSPQGRRTEAFF. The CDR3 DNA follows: TGTGCCAGCAGCCCCCAGGGTAGGAGAACTGAAGCTTTCTTT.

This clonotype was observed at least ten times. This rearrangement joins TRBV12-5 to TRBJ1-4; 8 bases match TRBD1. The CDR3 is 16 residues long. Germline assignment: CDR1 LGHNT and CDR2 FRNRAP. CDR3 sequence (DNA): TGTGCCCCGAGCCGGGACAGGAGATCAACTAATGAAAAACTGTTTTTT. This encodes CAPSRDRRSTNEKLFF.

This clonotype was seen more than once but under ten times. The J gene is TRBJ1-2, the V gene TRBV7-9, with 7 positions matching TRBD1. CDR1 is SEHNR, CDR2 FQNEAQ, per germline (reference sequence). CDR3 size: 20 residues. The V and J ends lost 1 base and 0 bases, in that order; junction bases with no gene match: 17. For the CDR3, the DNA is TGTGCCAGCAGCTTAGGGACAGGCTTGATTGCTCTTGGTTCTAACTATGGCTACACCTTC. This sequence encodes CASSLGTGLIALGSNYGYTF.

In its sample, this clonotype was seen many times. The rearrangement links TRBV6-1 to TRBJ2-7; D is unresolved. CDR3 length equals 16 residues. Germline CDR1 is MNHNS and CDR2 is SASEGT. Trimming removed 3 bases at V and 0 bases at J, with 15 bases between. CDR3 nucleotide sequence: TGTGCCAGCAGTGACACGTGGGCTTCATACTCCTACGAGCAGTACTTC. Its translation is CASSDTWASYSYEQYF.

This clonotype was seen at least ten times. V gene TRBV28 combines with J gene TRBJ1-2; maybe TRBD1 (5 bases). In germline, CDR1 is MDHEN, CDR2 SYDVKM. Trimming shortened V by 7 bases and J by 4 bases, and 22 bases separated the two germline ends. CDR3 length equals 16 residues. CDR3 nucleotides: TGTGCCAGCACCCCCCGTCAGGGCAGGAAGGGCTATGGCTACACCTTC. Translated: CASTPRQGRKGYGYTF.

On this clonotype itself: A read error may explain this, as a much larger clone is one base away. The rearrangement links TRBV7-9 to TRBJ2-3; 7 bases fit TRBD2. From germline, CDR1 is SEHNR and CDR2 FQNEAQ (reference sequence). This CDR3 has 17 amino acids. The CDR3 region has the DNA TGTGCCAGCAGCCCGGCCACGGGGGGAAAAAGCACAGATACGCACTATTTT. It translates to CASSPATGGKSTDTHYF. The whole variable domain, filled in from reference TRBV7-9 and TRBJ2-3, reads DTGVSQNPRHKITKRGQNVTFRCDPISEHNRLYWYRQTLGQGPEFLTYFQNEAQLEKSRLLSDRFSAERPKGSFSTLEIQRTEQGDSAMYLCASSPATGGKSTDTHYFGPGTRLTVL.

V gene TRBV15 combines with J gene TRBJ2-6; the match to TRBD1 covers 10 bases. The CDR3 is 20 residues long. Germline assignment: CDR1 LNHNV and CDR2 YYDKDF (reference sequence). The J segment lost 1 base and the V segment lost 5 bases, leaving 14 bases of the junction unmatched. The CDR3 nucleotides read TGTGCCACCAGCGCGGGACAGGGGCTGCTTGAGTCTTCTGGGGCCAACGTCCTGACTTTC. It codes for CATSAGQGLLESSGANVLTF.

CDR3 region: CASSQDAGGSNQPQHF. In DNA, the CDR3 is TGCGCCAGCAGCCAAGATGCAGGGGGCTCAAATCAGCCCCAGCATTTT. The V and J genes are TRBV4-3 and TRBJ1-5, with TRBD1 identical over 8 bases. CDR3 length equals 16 residues. Germline V CDR1 and CDR2: LGHNA, YSLEER. V lost 0 bases and J lost 4; bases outside the gene matches: 5.

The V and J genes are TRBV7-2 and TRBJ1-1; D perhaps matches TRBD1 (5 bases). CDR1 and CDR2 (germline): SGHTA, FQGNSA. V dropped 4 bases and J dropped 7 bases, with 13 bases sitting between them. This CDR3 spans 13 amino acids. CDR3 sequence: CASSSLRGGEAFF. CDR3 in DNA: TGTGCCAGCAGCTCCCTCCGGGGGGGTGAAGCTTTCTTT.